Listed below are T cell receptor beta chains from one sample, sequenced in a study of blood T cell repertoires in COVID-19. Generated by immunoSEQ multiplex PCR, the TCRdb table keeps only in-frame clones and is missing some. This table has some 97,000 clones, 90% to 95% appearing once. The sequenced sample was peripheral blood. These receptors all come from a man in his fifties or sixties with acute or convalescent COVID-19. Both conserved end residues are part of each CDR3. The D gene is left open where the match is weak.

>TRBV27|TRBJ1-2|NA
CASTSGGLSNYGYTF
>TRBV14|TRBJ1-2|TRBD1
CASSQDRSDGYTF
>TRBV9|TRBJ1-1|NA
CASSLGGQAGTEAFF
>TRBV28|TRBJ2-5|TRBD1
CASSLTGVGSQETQYF
>TRBV30|TRBJ1-1|NA
CAWSVGRDTEAFF
>TRBV19|TRBJ2-1|NA
CASSIQSGRGDEQFF
>TRBV6-2/TRBV6-3|TRBJ1-1|NA
CASSYSGGLTEAFF
>TRBV15|TRBJ2-5|TRBD1
CATSGRTGRETQYF
>TRBV7-9|TRBJ2-1|NA
CASSLGGTPYNEQFF
>TRBV5-8|TRBJ2-7|NA
CASSLVGRGEQYF
>TRBV5-1|TRBJ1-1|NA
CASSRDGGGMNTEAFF
>TRBV27|TRBJ1-6|TRBD1
CASSLDRGNSPLHF
>TRBV21-1|TRBJ2-3|NA
CASSLNFRIPDTQYF
>TRBV28|TRBJ1-5|NA
CASREGGGLLGQPQHF
>TRBV27|TRBJ1-2|NA
CASSLRGIYGYTF
>TRBV7-2|TRBJ2-3|NA
CASSLRSDTQYF
>TRBV24-1|TRBJ1-5|NA
CATSDGRSLSAQHF
>TRBV9|TRBJ2-2|TRBD2
CASSVAGGRTGELFF
>TRBV5-1|TRBJ2-5|TRBD2
CASSPGTSGRAGETQYF
>TRBV2|TRBJ1-2|NA
CASSFTPQGTYGYTF
>TRBV28|TRBJ2-3|TRBD1
CAAGTDTDTQYF
>TRBV9|TRBJ2-1|NA
CASSGGGYNEQFF
>TRBV18|TRBJ2-2|TRBD2
CASSPTRGGTGRNTGELFF
>TRBV29-1|TRBJ2-1|NA
CSVIRAPEGTNEQFF
>TRBV10-2|TRBJ1-3|NA
CASSDAGNTIYF
>TRBV7-6|TRBJ1-1|NA
CASSKEGDTEAFF
>TRBV10-3|TRBJ2-7|TRBD1
CAISDTTGVDEQYF
>TRBV5-1|TRBJ2-1|TRBD1
CASSRGQGINEQFF
>TRBV28|TRBJ1-3|NA
CASDSGNGNTIYF
>TRBV19|TRBJ2-1|NA
CASSMRGRSSYNEQFF
>TRBV30|TRBJ1-6|TRBD1
CAWGPGQSSYNSPLHF
>TRBV7-8|TRBJ2-5|NA
CASSLDWQGETQYF
>TRBV7-9|TRBJ2-1|TRBD2
CASSLAGAHEQFF
>TRBV2|TRBJ1-4|NA
CASSVGRERNEKLFF
>TRBV28|TRBJ2-2|TRBD2
CASSPPGLPLEGELFF
>TRBV12-3/TRBV12-4|TRBJ1-1|NA
CASALDRNTEAFF
>TRBV28|TRBJ1-4|NA
CASSSTNTGGKLFF
>TRBV9|TRBJ2-7|NA
CASSVVATGNEQYF